This TCR beta chain was retrieved from a study of neurological immune-mediated disorders. This clonotype has ten or more counts. This may be a read error: a much more frequent sequence differs by one nucleotide. In germline, CDR1 is DFQATT, CDR2 SNEGSKA (reference sequence). The CDR3 consists of 11 residues. Trimming removed 4 bases from V and 8 bases from J, with 9 bases in between. TCRdb analysed the 5' RACE reads with MiXCR anew, one entry per CDR3 protein. The sample yields tens of thousands of distinct CDR3 sequences, more than 3.5% seen once. This chain uses TRBV20-1 with TRBJ2-1; no firm D call. Sequences were obtained from PBMCs. The clonotype was recovered from a man in his 60s with multiple sclerosis. CDR3 sequence reads: CSATLRHEQFF. The CDR3 coding sequence is TGCAGTGCTACCCTAAGACATGAGCAGTTCTTC.